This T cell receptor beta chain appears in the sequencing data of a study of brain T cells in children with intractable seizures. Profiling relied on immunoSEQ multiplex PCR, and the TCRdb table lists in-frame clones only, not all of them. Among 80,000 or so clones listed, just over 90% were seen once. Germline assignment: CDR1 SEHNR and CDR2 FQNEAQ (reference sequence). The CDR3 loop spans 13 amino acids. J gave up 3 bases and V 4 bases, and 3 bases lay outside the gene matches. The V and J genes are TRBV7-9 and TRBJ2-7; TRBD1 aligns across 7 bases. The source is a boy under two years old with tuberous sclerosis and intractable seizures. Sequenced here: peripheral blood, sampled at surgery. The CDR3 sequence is CASSSRDSYEQYF. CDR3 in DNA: TGTGCCAGCAGCTCTCGGGACAGCTACGAGCAGTACTTC. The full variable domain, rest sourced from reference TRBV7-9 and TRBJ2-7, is DTGVSQNPRHKITKRGQNVTFRCDPISEHNRLYWYRQTLGQGPEFLTYFQNEAQLEKSRLLSDRFSAERPKGSFSTLEIQRTEQGDSAMYLCASSSRDSYEQYFGPGTRLTVT.